This TCR beta chain emerged from a study of technical replicates of blood from several donors. CDR1 SGHNT and CDR2 YYREEE come from the germline V gene (reference sequence). The ends were cut back, 1 base at V and 4 bases at J, with 11 bases in the middle. CDR3 length: 14 amino acids. The assay was immunoSEQ multiplex PCR, and TCRdb's table has in-frame clones only and misses some. The sample lists about 63,000 clones; approximately 86% were seen once. V gene TRBV5-4 combines with J gene TRBJ2-5; D possibly corresponds to TRBD2 (5 bases). The source of this sequence is a human donor in good health. Some clones in this sample may be carry-over from other donors' samples. Source material: PBMCs. The CDR3, as DNA: TGTGCCAGCAGCTTGTCGGAGGAGAGAGAGACCCAGTACTTC. Translating it yields CASSLSEERETQYF.